The following is a T cell receptor (beta chain) sequence with its context. Antigen unknown. The CDR3 has 16 amino acids. In germline, CDR1 is SGHVS, CDR2 FNYEAQ. Trimming stripped 1 base from V and 1 base from J, with 10 bases between. The Oncomine TCR Beta short-read assay was applied to DNA of cultured CD4+ T cells. TCRdb used MiXCR to reprocess the PCR reads, holding one entry per CDR3 protein. The data hold 25,000 or so distinct CDR3 sequences, with roughly 34% observed a single time. This entry belongs to a study of vaccination and CD4 T cells after COVID-19. For the study at large: Comprising six males and four females, the convalescent participants counted two Hispanic individuals among them. Day 14 and days 161 to 241 post-vaccination were the sampling points for three convalescent patients. Study observations and caveats: Among reactive clones from convalescent patients, a median about 83% appeared only post-vaccination.

Documented time point: late sampling 161 to 241 days after vaccination in a few convalescent patients. Described treatment: roughly 10-day PBMC culture with coronavirus spike peptide pools or control peptides (ViraFEST assay). This TCR was recovered from a human donor who had recovered from COVID-19. This chain links TRBV7-6 with TRBJ2-2; the D is unclear. The source was CD4+ T cells from blood, cultured in vitro, collected about 7 months after SARS-CoV-2 vaccination. CDR3 nucleotides: TGTGCCAGCAGCTTAGTCCCGGAGCTGAACACCGGGGAGCTGTTTTTT. Translation gives CASSLVPELNTGELFF.